The 8 T cell receptor beta chains below come from one sample, sequenced in a study of CD8+ T cells in alopecia areata. Documented treatment: oral pan-JAK inhibitor, 5-10 mg twice daily. Following extraction, RNA underwent reverse transcription to cDNA, which served as the sequencing template. Clones were read by immunoSEQ multiplex PCR, and TCRdb kept only the in-frame ones, dropping some. Counted here are about 130,000 clones, roughly 50% occurring once; the ten biggest clones make up around a sixth. The sample was CD8+ T cells sorted from blood, taken at week 4, from a patient treated with tofacitinib. These receptors originate from a human donor with alopecia areata.

V gene TRBV15 combines with J gene TRBJ1-1, with 7 bases identical to TRBD1. V shed 0 bases, J shed 6 bases, and the junction held 13 bases outside the gene matches. The length of the CDR3 is 17 residues. Germline V gives CDR1 LNHNV, CDR2 YYDKDF (reference sequence). CDR3 bases: TGTGCCACCAGCAGAGAATCCTGGCGCGAAGACAGGGCTGAAGCTTTCTTT. Its protein product is CATSRESWREDRAEAFF.

The chain uses TRBV30 and TRBJ2-7; D call uncertain. The CDR3 sequence is 12 residues long. Germline-derived CDR1 and CDR2 are GTSNPN and SVGIG (reference sequence). V lost 0 bases and J lost 2, with 5 bases in between. The CDR3 bases are TGTGCCTGGAGTGTATCAGCCTACGAGCAGTACTTC. It encodes CAWSVSAYEQYF. Supplemented by reference TRBV30 and TRBJ2-7, the full variable domain reads SQTIHQWPATLVQPVGSPLSLECTVEGTSNPNLYWYRQAAGRGLQLLFYSVGIGQISSEVPQNLSASRPQDRQFILSSKKLLLSDSGFYLCAWSVSAYEQYFGPGTRLTVT.

The chain joins TRBV29-1 to TRBJ2-2, with 9 bases fitting TRBD1. The CDR3 extends over 15 amino acids. Per germline, CDR1 SQVTM and CDR2 ANQGSEA. Trimming took 5 bases from V and 4 from J; bases not matched to a gene: 8. The CDR3 is CSVLPGQGRTGELFF. CDR3 nucleotide sequence: TGCAGCGTTCTGCCGGGACAGGGTCGCACCGGGGAGCTGTTTTTT.

This chain links TRBV5-4 with TRBJ2-3; a possible D gene is TRBD2 (6 bases). V was cut by 4 bases and J by 4 bases, with 16 bases left in between. The germline V gene encodes CDR1 SGHNT and CDR2 YYREEE (reference sequence). The CDR3 covers 15 residues. Here the CDR3 DNA reads TGTGCCAGCAGCCCCGTTCGGGGGTTAGCAGATACGCAGTATTTT. Its protein is CASSPVRGLADTQYF.

The gene calls are TRBV10-3 and TRBJ2-1; D gene ambiguous. The germline V gene encodes CDR1 ENHRY and CDR2 SYGVKD. The CDR3 consists of 11 residues. Between the trimmed V and J ends, which lost 0 bases and 9 bases, there was a span of 3 bases. The CDR3 here is CAISESSEQFF. In nucleotides, the CDR3 is TGTGCCATCAGTGAGTCGAGTGAGCAGTTCTTC.

This clone was observed a few times. The chain is built from TRBV7-9 and TRBJ2-2; 9 bases map to TRBD2. This CDR3 is built from 17 residues. Germline CDR1 reads SEHNR; CDR2 reads FQNEAQ (reference sequence). V was clipped by 0 bases and J by 3 bases; unmatched bases: 5. Here the CDR3 reads CASSLALRGGDTGELFF. For the CDR3, the DNA is TGTGCCAGCAGCTTAGCTCTGCGGGGGGGCGACACCGGGGAGCTGTTTTTT.

The rearrangement uses TRBV19 and TRBJ2-7, with 9 bases matching TRBD1. The germline V gene has CDR1 LNHDA and CDR2 SQIVND (reference sequence). The CDR3 has 15 residues. J was trimmed by 5 bases and V by 4 bases; bases with no gene match: 9. CDR3 bases: TGTGCCAGTAGTACCGGGACAGGGACTTGGGACGAGCAGTACTTC. Protein sequence: CASSTGTGTWDEQYF.

This chain links TRBV29-1 with TRBJ2-7, with D hard to call. The CDR3 has 12 residues. Per germline, CDR1 SQVTM and CDR2 ANQGSEA. The V gene lost 4 bases and the J gene lost 4 bases, with 11 bases spanning the gap. CDR3 protein: CSVASSGYEQYF. CDR3 DNA sequence: TGCAGCGTTGCTTCCTCTGGGTACGAGCAGTACTTC.